This TCR beta chain was identified in a study of cytomegalovirus exposure and HLA in healthy donors. Study overall: Around 87 million unique TCRs, all from HLA-typed donors, were included in an early release of the data.

The PCR had 60 Vbeta and 13 Jbeta primers. Produced via immunoSEQ multiplex PCR; TCRdb's table is partial and in-frame only. The table lists 200,000 to 250,000 clones, around 79% of them singletons. The clonotype was recovered from a girl aged 2 to 9 in good health and CMV-seronegative. Material: PBMCs.

For the CDR3, the DNA is TGTGCCAGCAGCGGGTTCAACAGGGTTCCGGAGGATGGCTACACCTTC. It specifies CASSGFNRVPEDGYTF. V is TRBV9 and J is TRBJ1-2; TRBD1 is a possible D gene (6 bases). The germline V and J ends were trimmed by 3 bases and 6 bases, with 21 bases remaining between them. Per the germline V gene, CDR1 is SGDLS and CDR2 is YYNGEE. The CDR3 runs to 16 residues.